Given below is one T cell receptor beta chain in context. Its antigen specificity is not known. A read error may explain this, as a much larger clone is one base away. The data stem from a study of molecular identifiers for immune sequencing clone quantification (dated by TCRdb to the late 2010s). In the study overall: For a replicate experiment, the RNA from either 20,000 or 100,000 naive CD8 T cells was divided into five aliquots, and four of those aliquots went on to sequencing. The study was a methods study using CD8 T cells to benchmark molecular-identifier clustering-based TCR repertoire sequencing (MIDCIRS) and TCR RNA copy counting. Study-wide conclusions, independent of this receptor: When barcode sub-clustering was not used, chimeric consensus sequences inflated TCR diversity, with chimeras reaching as high as 47%. Highly expanded clone sizes could be underestimated if identical TCR molecules share a barcode. Modeling estimated around 3.2 recovered TCR RNA copies per cell, compared with 8.5 to 10 by digital PCR, which implies about 30% capture efficiency. In CMV-specific effector cells, clones with more than 20 RNA copies accounted for over 97% of molecules, whereas in naive cells such clones accounted for under 1%. Spiked-in Jurkat TCR RNA equivalent to a single cell was reported to be detectable even among approximately 900,000 naive CD8 T cells. Spiked-in Jurkat TCR RNA (around nine copies' worth), which is not part of the donor repertoire, was contained in the naive libraries.

Receptors were amplified or captured by PCR. The listed sequencing device is NextSeq 500. Bulk TCR libraries were made following a previously described method, with the TCR primers given in Table S5. Purification of total RNA was performed with the Qiagen AllPrep DNA/RNA kit. Reads from multiple sequencing runs of the same library were pooled before analysis. The authors' analysis ran thus. Only reads with exact TCR constant sequence were kept, trimmed to 150 nt, and grouped by their 12-nt molecular barcodes. Reads inside each barcode group were sub-clustered using a 15% Levenshtein threshold, and a quality-weighted consensus sequence was constructed for each RNA molecule. Non-functional sequences were discarded, and so were lower-count sequences lying one edit away from another sequence. Based on fitting two negative binomial distributions, any barcode sub-cluster with under 20% of the maximum read count was discarded. TCRdb took the public reads, trimmed them with fastp at Q25, ran MiXCR for clone calling and kept in-frame beta chains. CDR3 protein duplicates are merged, each entry listing the most common genes and DNA. These V and J calls are TCRdb output, not the study's own analysis. The sample table shows nearly 650,000 distinct CDR3 sequences, and approximately 24% are seen once. 0.78% of the sample lies in the top ten.

Libraries of naive CD8 T cells were built from around 20,000 to 1,000,000 sorted cells, with 10%, 30% or 50% of the purified RNA used. On a BD FACSAria II, naive CD8 T cells were FACS-sorted as CD8+CD4-CCR7+CD45RA+ and collected into RLT Plus buffer. To test detection sensitivity, Jurkat RNA equivalent to about eleven TCR copies was spiked into samples of about 19,000-1,000,000 naive CD8 T cells. CD8 T cells were enriched with RosetteSep CD8+ T Cell Enrichment Cocktail and Ficoll-Paque, followed by ACK red cell lysis. From the cysteine through the phenylalanine, the CDR3 covers 15 amino acids. Only the CDR3 portion is preserved as DNA: 45 bases, with reading frame beginning at the first base. V drops 1 base and J drops 0 bases, leaving 9 bases in between. The germline V gene encodes CDR1 SGHTA and CDR2 FQGNSA.

Sequencing was performed on naive CD8+ T cells from blood, with Jurkat cell RNA spiked in. Sample cell subset or site, as interpreted from the label and publication: FACS-sorted CD8+CD4-CCR7+CD45RA+ naive T cells. This chain is built from TRBV7-2 and TRBJ1-1; no D segment can be confidently identified. The TCR comes from a human donor in good health. Some libraries in this study had Jurkat cell RNA spiked in. The nucleotide sequence is given as TGTGCCAGCAGCTTAGAAATGGGAATGAACACTGAAGCTTTCTTT. Its translation reads: CASSLEMGMNTEAFF.